The 21 T cell receptor beta chains given below trace back to one sample, sequenced in a study of T cell responses to AZD1222 COVID-19 vaccine. The protocol was immunoSEQ multiplex PCR, while the TCRdb copy is restricted to in-frame clones and leaves out a portion. Among 65,000 to 75,000 clones listed, over 60% were seen once. Sequencing used peripheral blood, obtained 28 days after the second AZD1222 dose. The receptors were gathered from an adult who received the AZD1222 COVID-19 vaccine.

This chain joins TRBV19 and TRBJ1-5, with 8 bases that match TRBD1. V dropped 2 bases and J dropped 1; count of bases not matched to a gene: 7. Germline V gene data show CDR1 as LNHDA and CDR2 as SQIVND (reference sequence). CDR3 length equals 17 residues. The DNA for the CDR3 is TGTGCCAGTAGTATATGGCAGGGGGCCGCGAGCAATCAGCCCCAGCATTTT. Translated: CASSIWQGAASNQPQHF.

The chain employs TRBV23-1 and TRBJ2-5; 7 bases are shared with TRBD2. TRBV23-1 is flagged as an ORF with uncertain function. This CDR3 is 15 amino acids long. After removal of 7 bases from V and 4 bases from J, the junction contained 12 bases not matched to a gene. CDR3 region: CASIPIGGTGETQYF. The CDR3 DNA follows: TGCGCCAGCATCCCTATCGGGGGGACGGGAGAGACCCAGTACTTC.

This clone came up a few times. This sequence joins TRBV29-1 and TRBJ1-1; unclear D gene. The CDR3 runs 13 residues. Trimming shortened V by 6 bases and J by 3 bases, and 14 bases separated the two germline ends. Germline V gene lookup returns CDR1 SQVTM and CDR2 ANQGSEA. Here the CDR3 reads CSVRTDGDTEAFF. The CDR3 DNA sequence: TGCAGCGTCCGGACCGATGGGGACACTGAAGCTTTCTTT.

This chain connects TRBV11-2 to TRBJ2-1; 9 bases match TRBD1. The ends lost 3 bases at V and 10 bases at J; junction bases unmatched: 10. The CDR3 is 15 residues long. CDR1 is SGHAT and CDR2 is FQNNGV in the germline V gene. The DNA of the CDR3 is TGTGCCAGCAGCTTCCTACAGGGGGCGCCAGGGGAGCAGTTCTTC. Residues: CASSFLQGAPGEQFF. The complete variable domain, with remaining parts taken from reference TRBV11-2 and TRBJ2-1, reads EAGVAQSPRYKIIEKRQSVAFWCNPISGHATLYWYQQILGQGPKLLIQFQNNGVVDDSQLPKDRFSAERLKGVDSTLKIQPAKLEDSAVYLCASSFLQGAPGEQFFGPGTRLTVL.

This clone has just a few counts. The chain joins TRBV5-1 to TRBJ1-4, with D unresolved. The germline V gene encodes CDR1 SGHRS and CDR2 YFSETQ. CDR3 length: 14 amino acids. V lost 7 bases, J lost 3 bases, and 13 bases lay in between. The CDR3 DNA is TGCGCCAGCCAGATGGGCTTCGCTAATGAAAAACTGTTTTTT. It is translated as CASQMGFANEKLFF.

CDR3 coding DNA: TGTGCCACCAGTGATTCTCGGACAGGGGGCCAGCCCCAGCATTTT. It yields the protein CATSDSRTGGQPQHF. This sequence joins TRBV24-1 and TRBJ1-5; 11 nucleotides match TRBD1. Germline V gives CDR1 KGHDR, CDR2 SFDVKD. The trim removed 2 bases at V and 7 bases at J, leaving 3 bases unmatched. The CDR3 has 15 residues.

The chain uses TRBV28 and TRBJ1-1; weak D call: TRBD1 (6 bases). The V end lost 3 bases, the J end lost 7 bases, and 15 bases lay between the germline ends. The CDR3 runs 14 residues. Germline V lookup: CDR1 MDHEN, CDR2 SYDVKM. CDR3 coding DNA: TGTGCCAGCAGTTTGGGGCAGGGGTGGGGTGAAGCTTTCTTT. Its protein is CASSLGQGWGEAFF.

The chain employs TRBV12-3 or TRBV12-4 and TRBJ2-1; no firm D call. The CDR3 spans 13 residues. Between the trimmed V and J ends, which lost 2 bases and 6 bases, there was a span of 8 bases. The CDR3 is CASSLRSVNEQFF. Here the CDR3 DNA reads TGTGCCAGCAGTTTAAGGTCAGTCAATGAGCAGTTCTTC.

V usage is TRBV6-5 and J usage is TRBJ1-4; 9 bases map to TRBD1. Germline V gene sequence: CDR1 MNHEY, CDR2 SVGAGI. The CDR3 has 15 residues. The V gene end was trimmed by 6 bases and the J gene end by 8 bases; junction bases not matched to a gene: 10. The CDR3 protein is CASRRETGGLEKLFF. In DNA, the CDR3 is TGTGCCAGCAGGAGGGAGACAGGGGGATTGGAAAAACTGTTTTTT.

The chain combines TRBV6-5 with TRBJ2-7; no reliable D call. Between the trimmed V and J ends, which lost 4 bases and 0 bases, there was a span of 7 bases. This CDR3 has 13 residues. Per the germline V gene, CDR1 is MNHEY and CDR2 is SVGAGI. The CDR3 sequence: CASSFLGSYEQYF. The CDR3 DNA sequence: TGTGCCAGCAGTTTTCTGGGCTCCTACGAGCAGTACTTC.

The rearrangement uses TRBV29-1 and TRBJ2-3; 8 bases align to TRBD2. V lost 6 bases and J lost 0; bases outside the gene matches: 11. CDR1 SQVTM and CDR2 ANQGSEA come from the germline V gene. The CDR3 totals 16 residues. CDR3 DNA: TGCAGCGTCTCACGGACTAGCTGGGGTAGCACAGATACGCAGTATTTT. Translating it yields CSVSRTSWGSTDTQYF.

The V and J genes are TRBV30 and TRBJ2-1; 10 nucleotides agree with TRBD2. In germline, CDR1 is GTSNPN, CDR2 SVGIG (reference sequence). Trimming removed 6 bases from V and 5 bases from J; junction bases left unmatched: 13. The CDR3 runs to 16 residues. This chain's CDR3 is CACKTTSGRANNEQFF. The CDR3 DNA reads as TGTGCCTGCAAGACTACAAGCGGGAGGGCTAACAATGAGCAGTTCTTC.

The J gene is TRBJ2-3, the V gene TRBV15, with D unresolved. V lost 6 bases and J lost 3, with 16 bases in between. The CDR3 has 15 residues. The germline V gene has CDR1 LNHNV and CDR2 YYDKDF (reference sequence). The CDR3 DNA reads TGTGCCACCAGGTACTACGACCTACGGACAGATACGCAGTATTTT. Protein: CATRYYDLRTDTQYF.

The chain has TRBV27 and TRBJ2-5, with D tentatively TRBD2 (6 bases). Germline V gene data show CDR1 as MNHEY and CDR2 as SMNVEV (reference sequence). With 6 bases removed from V and 3 bases from J, the gap between germline ends came to 8 bases. The CDR3 contains 12 residues. The CDR3 sequence: CASRGLEETQYF. As DNA, the CDR3 is TGTGCCAGCAGGGGACTCGAAGAGACCCAGTACTTC.

The chain is built from TRBV6-2 or TRBV6-3 and TRBJ2-7; D is unclear. The CDR3 has 13 residues. V lost 1 base, J lost 4 bases, and 8 bases lay in between. From germline, CDR1 is MNHEY and CDR2 SVGEGT. The CDR3 reads CASSYLAQYEQYF. DNA of the CDR3: TGTGCCAGCAGTTACTTGGCACAGTACGAGCAGTACTTC.

V and J are TRBV7-9 and TRBJ1-3; a weak D match, TRBD1 (6 bases). Germline lookup yields CDR1 SEHNR and CDR2 FQNEAQ (reference sequence). There are 16 residues in the CDR3. V shed 5 bases and J shed 1 base, with 15 bases lying between them. CDR3 bases: TGTGCCAGCAGCCACCGCGGGGGGCAATCTGGAAACACCATATATTTT. As protein: CASSHRGGQSGNTIYF.

The chain uses TRBV9 and TRBJ2-1; 10 bases line up with TRBD2. Unmatched junction bases numbered 4, after V lost 1 base and J lost 0 bases. The CDR3 covers 17 residues. Germline V gives CDR1 SGDLS, CDR2 YYNGEE. The CDR3 region has the DNA TGTGCCAGCAGCGTAACTAGCGGGGCCGCCTCCTACAATGAGCAGTTCTTC. Protein sequence: CASSVTSGAASYNEQFF.

The chain uses TRBV3-1 (or the pseudogene TRBV3-2) and TRBJ2-1; 7 bases align to TRBD2. V dropped 1 base and J dropped 2; count of bases not matched to a gene: 5. In germline, CDR1 is LGHDT, CDR2 YNNKEL (reference sequence). This CDR3 region has 16 residues. CDR3 bases: TGTGCCAGCAGCCAAGCTTGGGGGGGACCCTACAATGAGCAGTTCTTC. Translating gives CASSQAWGGPYNEQFF.

The J gene is TRBJ2-3, the V gene TRBV2; D uncertain. Germline V gene lookup returns CDR1 SNHLY and CDR2 FYNNEI. CDR3 length equals 13 residues. Between the trimmed V and J ends, which lost 7 bases and 3 bases, there was a span of 11 bases. The CDR3 DNA follows: TGTGCCAGCACCCGACGCACGACAGATACGCAGTATTTT. It codes for CASTRRTTDTQYF.

The rearrangement links TRBV6-5 to TRBJ1-2; no clear D. The CDR3 loop spans 14 amino acids. Germline V gene data show CDR1 as MNHEY and CDR2 as SVGAGI. The V end was cut by 6 bases, the J end by 2 bases, with 13 bases between. CDR3 nucleotides: TGTGCCAGCAGGCCCCCAGGTGAAAACTATGGCTACACCTTC. Translation gives CASRPPGENYGYTF.

The chain joins TRBV12-3 or TRBV12-4 to TRBJ2-1; 8 nucleotides line up with TRBD2. J gave up 6 bases and V 8 bases, and 6 bases lay outside the gene matches. The CDR3 is made up of 13 amino acids. Here the CDR3 reads CASQERGFNEQFF. As DNA, the CDR3 is TGTGCCAGCCAGGAGCGGGGGTTCAATGAGCAGTTCTTC.